These T cell receptor beta chains were read from a single sample in a study of blood T cell repertoires in COVID-19. Assay: immunoSEQ multiplex PCR; the TCRdb copy retains only in-frame clones and omits some. The repertoire has about 180,000 clones, 86% of them found once; the top ten carry about 9.6%. Sequenced sample: PBMCs or T cells enriched from blood (not recorded which). The receptors were sampled from a woman under 40 who had recovered from COVID-19. CDR3s include the opening cysteine and the closing phenylalanine or tryptophan. A D gene is named only where the DNA matches it firmly. A row's size may be missing; if present it is once, few, many or a size class.

-	-	TRBJ2-2	TRBV5-6	CASSEGPYPVRGGELFF	TGTGCCAGCAGCGAAGGACCATATCCCGTAAGGGGGGGGGAGCTGTTTTTT
-	-	TRBJ2-7	TRBV14	CASSQRTGMPGYEQYF	TGTGCCAGCAGCCAAAGAACAGGGATGCCCGGTTACGAGCAGTACTTC
-	TRBD1	TRBJ1-2	TRBV5-4	CASSQPGQGASDYGYTF	TGTGCCAGCAGCCAGCCGGGACAGGGGGCTTCGGACTATGGCTACACCTTC
once	-	TRBJ1-1	TRBV20-1	CSLRRYNEAFF	TGCAGTTTGCGGCGGTATAATGAAGCTTTCTTT
-	TRBD2	TRBJ2-5	TRBV2	CASRREGRPETQYF	TGTGCCAGCAGGCGGGAGGGCCGTCCGGAGACCCAGTACTTC
-	-	TRBJ2-2	TRBV5-8	CASSLGLARTGELFF	TGTGCCAGCAGCTTGGGCCTAGCCCGTACCGGGGAGCTGTTTTTT
-	-	TRBJ1-1	TRBV5-1	CASSEGNTEAFF	TGCGCCAGCAGTGAGGGAAACACTGAAGCTTTCTTT
-	-	TRBJ1-2	TRBV27	CASSLSEGNYGYTF	TGTGCCAGCAGTTTATCGGAGGGTAACTATGGCTACACCTTC
-	TRBD2	TRBJ2-1	TRBV27	CASSPWTSGRRAYNEQFF	TGTGCCAGCAGTCCCTGGACTAGCGGGAGAAGGGCGTACAATGAGCAGTTCTTC
-	TRBD1	TRBJ1-3	TRBV2	CASSKDRGSSGNTIYF	TGTGCCAGCAGCAAAGACAGGGGTTCCTCTGGAAACACCATATATTTT
-	TRBD2	TRBJ2-7	TRBV5-4	CASSLGGGRVYEQYF	TGTGCCAGCAGCTTGGGTGGCGGGAGGGTGTACGAGCAGTACTTC
-	-	TRBJ2-7	TRBV2	CASSGVGEIEQYF	TGTGCCAGCAGTGGAGTAGGGGAAATAGAGCAGTACTTC
-	TRBD1	TRBJ1-4	TRBV6-5	CASRGTGRGEKLFF	TGTGCCAGCAGAGGGACAGGGCGGGGGGAAAAACTGTTTTTT
-	-	TRBJ1-2	TRBV6-4	CASSEGSGAWNYGYTF	TGTGCCAGCAGTGAAGGTTCAGGGGCCTGGAACTATGGCTACACCTTC
-	-	TRBJ1-1	TRBV2	CASSETGGVGEAFF	TGTGCCAGCAGTGAAACGGGGGGGGTCGGTGAAGCTTTCTTT
-	TRBD1	TRBJ2-2	TRBV6-5	CASSPGQANTGELFF	TGTGCCAGCAGCCCCGGACAGGCGAACACCGGGGAGCTGTTTTTT
-	TRBD2	TRBJ2-5	TRBV5-1	CASSFLSNGGETQYF	TGCGCCAGCAGCTTTTTATCGAACGGGGGGGAGACCCAGTACTTC
once	TRBD2	TRBJ2-7	TRBV7-9	CASSLGLAGSYEQYF	TGTGCCAGCAGCTTAGGACTAGCGGGCTCCTACGAGCAGTACTTC
-	TRBD2	TRBJ2-3	TRBV3-1/TRBV3-2	CASSRPFSGRGDTQYF	TGTGCCAGCAGCCGCCCCTTTAGCGGGAGAGGAGATACGCAGTATTTT
-	-	TRBJ2-7	TRBV11-2	CASSFGTSSYEQYF	TGTGCCAGCAGCTTCGGGACATCCTCCTACGAGCAGTACTTC
-	-	TRBJ2-1	TRBV2	CAGRGGSSVGNEQFF	TGTGCGGGTAGGGGGGGTTCTTCGGTGGGCAATGAGCAGTTCTTC
-	TRBD2	TRBJ2-2	TRBV28	CASSLSASGSELFF	TGTGCCAGCAGTTTATCGGCTAGCGGGAGTGAGCTGTTTTTT
-	TRBD1	TRBJ1-2	TRBV28	CASSLLFGGQGDGYTF	TGTGCCAGCAGTTTACTTTTTGGGGGACAGGGGGATGGCTACACCTTC
once	-	TRBJ2-7	TRBV10-2	CASSESQGRYEQYF	TGCGCCAGCAGTGAGTCTCAGGGGCGCTACGAGCAGTACTTC
-	-	TRBJ1-1	TRBV6-5	CASTRGGEAFF	TGTGCCAGCACCAGAGGGGGTGAAGCTTTCTTT
few	TRBD1	TRBJ2-2	TRBV30	CAWSVTRGLYTGELFF	TGTGCCTGGAGTGTCACGAGGGGGCTTTATACCGGGGAGCTGTTTTTT
-	-	TRBJ1-2	TRBV10-2	CASSTGFFNYGYTF	TGCGCCAGCAGCACAGGGTTCTTTAACTATGGCTACACCTTC
once	TRBD1	TRBJ1-1	TRBV4-1	CASSHMTGNMNTEAFF	TGCGCCAGCAGCCATATGACAGGGAACATGAACACTGAAGCTTTCTTT
-	-	TRBJ2-2	TRBV5-1	CASSSLDMGGHTGELFF	TGCGCCAGCAGCTCCCTGGATATGGGGGGACACACCGGGGAGCTGTTTTTT